The 6 T cell receptor beta chains reported below all come from one sample, sequenced in a study of blood T cell repertoires in COVID-19. Produced via immunoSEQ multiplex PCR; TCRdb's table is partial and in-frame only. The sample contains about 370,000 clones, 85% to 90% of which appear only once. The sample taken for sequencing was PBMCs or T cells enriched from blood (not recorded which). All receptors derive from a young man who had recovered from COVID-19.

This clone was found a few times. The rearrangement joins TRBV9 to TRBJ1-1, with D possibly TRBD1 on 5 matching bases. Germline CDR1 is SGDLS and CDR2 is YYNGEE. CDR3 size: 12 residues. V was pared by 3 bases and J by 6 bases, with 9 bases between. The CDR3 loop reads CASSDTGPEAFF. The CDR3 DNA reads as TGTGCCAGCAGCGACACAGGACCTGAAGCTTTCTTT.

The chain employs TRBV7-7 and TRBJ2-4, with a possible D match to TRBD1 (5 bases). CDR1 is SSHAT and CDR2 is FNYEAQ in the germline V gene (reference sequence). The CDR3 consists of 17 residues. V lost 6 bases and J 0 bases, leaving 18 bases between the germline ends. The CDR3 is CASRNRTLSLAKNIQYF. DNA for the CDR3: TGTGCCAGCAGGAATAGGACATTGTCCCTAGCCAAAAACATTCAGTACTTC.

V usage is TRBV28 and J usage is TRBJ2-7; 8 nucleotides align to TRBD1. In germline, CDR1 is MDHEN, CDR2 SYDVKM. The V segment lost 5 bases and the J segment 5 bases; nucleotides outside the gene matches: 8. The length of the CDR3 is 14 residues. As DNA, the CDR3 is TGTGCCAGCAGTCTAGGACAGGGTTACCACGAGCAGTACTTC. It specifies CASSLGQGYHEQYF.

CDR3 in amino acids: CASSSSGYLYNEQFF. The DNA for the CDR3 is TGTGCCAGCAGCAGTAGCGGGTACCTATACAATGAGCAGTTCTTC. This rearrangement joins TRBV7-6 to TRBJ2-1; 7 bases are shared with TRBD2. The germline V gene has CDR1 SGHVS and CDR2 FNYEAQ. The CDR3 has 15 amino acids. With 5 bases clipped from V and 4 bases from J, the junction kept 8 bases outside the gene matches.

The chain carries TRBV25-1 and TRBJ1-4; TRBD1 might be the D (6 bases). V lost 10 bases and J lost 11, with 14 bases in between. This CDR3 has 11 amino acids. CDR1 and CDR2 (germline): MGHDK, SYGVNS. Here the CDR3 reads CATTGHRKLFF. In DNA, the CDR3 is TGTGCCACCACGGGACATCGGAAACTGTTTTTT.

The chain recombines TRBV7-6 with TRBJ1-2; 7 positions match TRBD1. This CDR3 has 18 residues. The V segment lost 3 bases and the J segment 0 bases; nucleotides outside the gene matches: 13. In germline, CDR1 is SGHVS, CDR2 FNYEAQ. CDR3 nucleotides: TGTGCCAGCAGCTTCGCCCCTACAGGGGCGTCTTCTAACTATGGCTACACCTTC. This sequence encodes CASSFAPTGASSNYGYTF.